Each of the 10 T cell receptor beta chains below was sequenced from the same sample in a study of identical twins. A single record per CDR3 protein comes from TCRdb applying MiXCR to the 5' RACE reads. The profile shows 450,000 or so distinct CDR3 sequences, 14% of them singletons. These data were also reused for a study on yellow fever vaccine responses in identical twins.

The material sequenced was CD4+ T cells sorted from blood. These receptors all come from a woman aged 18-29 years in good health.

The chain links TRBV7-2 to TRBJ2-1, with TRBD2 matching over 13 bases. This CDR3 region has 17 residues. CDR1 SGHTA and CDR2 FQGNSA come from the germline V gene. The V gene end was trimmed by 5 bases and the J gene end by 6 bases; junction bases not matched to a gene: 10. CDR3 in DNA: TGTGCCAGCAGCCCCGTACCACTAGCGGGAGGGGTCAATGAGCAGTTCTTC. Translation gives CASSPVPLAGGVNEQFF.

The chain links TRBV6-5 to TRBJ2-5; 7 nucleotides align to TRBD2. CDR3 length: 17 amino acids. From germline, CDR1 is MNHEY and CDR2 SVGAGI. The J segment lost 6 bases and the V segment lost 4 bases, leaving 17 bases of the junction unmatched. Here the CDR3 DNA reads TGTGCCAGCAGTTCTAGGCCTGCCTCCGGGGGGTTGAAGACCCAGTACTTC. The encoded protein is CASSSRPASGGLKTQYF.

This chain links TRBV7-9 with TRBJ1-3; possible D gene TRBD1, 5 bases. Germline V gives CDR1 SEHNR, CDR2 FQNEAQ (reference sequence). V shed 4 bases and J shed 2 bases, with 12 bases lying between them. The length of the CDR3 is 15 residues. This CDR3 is CASSYSRVAGNTIYF. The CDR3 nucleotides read TGTGCCAGCAGCTACTCCAGGGTGGCTGGAAACACCATATATTTT.

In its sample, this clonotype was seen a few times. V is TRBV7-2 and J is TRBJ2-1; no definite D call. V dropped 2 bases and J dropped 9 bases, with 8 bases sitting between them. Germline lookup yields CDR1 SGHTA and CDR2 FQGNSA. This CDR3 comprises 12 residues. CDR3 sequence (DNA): TGTGCCAGCAGCTTAATCGGCGCTGAGCAGTTCTTC. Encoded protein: CASSLIGAEQFF.

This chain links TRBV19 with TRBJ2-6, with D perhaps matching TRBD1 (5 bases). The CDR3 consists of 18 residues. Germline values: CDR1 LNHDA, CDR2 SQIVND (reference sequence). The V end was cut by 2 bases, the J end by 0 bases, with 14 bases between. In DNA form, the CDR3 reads TGTGCCAGTAGTATAAAAGGGGTATCTCCCTCTGGGGCCAACGTCCTGACTTTC. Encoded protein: CASSIKGVSPSGANVLTF.

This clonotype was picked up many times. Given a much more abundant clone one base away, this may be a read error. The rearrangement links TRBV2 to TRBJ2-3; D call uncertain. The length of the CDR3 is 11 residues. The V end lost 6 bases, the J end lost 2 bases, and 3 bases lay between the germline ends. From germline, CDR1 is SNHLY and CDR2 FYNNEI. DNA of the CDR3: TGTGCCAGCAGCGCCACAGATACGCAGTATTTT. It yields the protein CASSATDTQYF.

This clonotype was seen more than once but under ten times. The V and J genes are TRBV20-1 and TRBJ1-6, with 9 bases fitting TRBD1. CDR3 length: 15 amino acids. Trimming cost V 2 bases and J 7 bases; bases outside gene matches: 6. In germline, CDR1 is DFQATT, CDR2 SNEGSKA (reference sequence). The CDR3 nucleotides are TGCAGTGCTAGACTTAGGGACAGGGACAATTCACCCCTCCACTTT. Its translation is CSARLRDRDNSPLHF.

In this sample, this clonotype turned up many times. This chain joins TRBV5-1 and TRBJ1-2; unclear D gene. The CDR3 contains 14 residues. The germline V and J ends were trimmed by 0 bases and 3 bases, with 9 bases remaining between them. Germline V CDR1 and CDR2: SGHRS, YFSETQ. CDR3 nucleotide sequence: TGCGCCAGCAGCTTGGGGTTTGGAGACTATGGCTACACCTTC. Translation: CASSLGFGDYGYTF.

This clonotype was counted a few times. The CDR3 DNA sequence: TGTGCCACCAGCAGCCTAAAAGGGAGGTCTAGCGGGAACTACAATGAGCAGTTCTTC. It is translated as CATSSLKGRSSGNYNEQFF. The chain is built from TRBV15 and TRBJ2-1; 9 nucleotides align to TRBD2. In germline, CDR1 is LNHNV, CDR2 YYDKDF (reference sequence). Losses at the gene ends were 3 bases for V and 3 bases for J; bases not matched to a gene: 15. The CDR3 loop spans 19 amino acids.

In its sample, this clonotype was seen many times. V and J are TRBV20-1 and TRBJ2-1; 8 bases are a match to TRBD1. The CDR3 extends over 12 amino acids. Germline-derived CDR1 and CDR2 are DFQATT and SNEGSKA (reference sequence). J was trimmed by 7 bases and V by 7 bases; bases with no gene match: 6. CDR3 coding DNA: TGCAGTGTTGTGGACAGGGTGAATGAGCAGTTCTTC. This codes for CSVVDRVNEQFF.